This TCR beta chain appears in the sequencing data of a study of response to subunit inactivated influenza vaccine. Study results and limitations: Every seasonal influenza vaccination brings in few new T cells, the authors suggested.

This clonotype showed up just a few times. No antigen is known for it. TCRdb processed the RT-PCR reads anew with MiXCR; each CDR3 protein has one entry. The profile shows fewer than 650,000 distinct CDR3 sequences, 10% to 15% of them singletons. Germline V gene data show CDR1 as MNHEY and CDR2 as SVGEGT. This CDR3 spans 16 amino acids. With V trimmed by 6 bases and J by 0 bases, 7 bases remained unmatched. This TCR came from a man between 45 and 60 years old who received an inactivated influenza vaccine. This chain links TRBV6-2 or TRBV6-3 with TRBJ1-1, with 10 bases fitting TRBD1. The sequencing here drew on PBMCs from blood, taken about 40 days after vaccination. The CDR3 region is CASSSDRGRLNTEAFF. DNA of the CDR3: TGTGCCAGCAGCTCTGACAGGGGGCGGTTGAACACTGAAGCTTTCTTT.